One sample yielded the 19 T cell receptor beta chains listed below, sequenced in a study of blood T cell repertoires in COVID-19 (dated by TCRdb to 2020 to 2022). Libraries were constructed by the immunoSEQ multiplex PCR assay. In its TCRdb copy, this immuneACCESS table keeps in-frame sequences only and misses some clones. Where compared with another copy, unresolved V genes explain less than half of these, and the others have no known cause. This sample comprises 390,000 or so clones, 70% to 90% of them detected only once. The ten most abundant clones make up 10% of the sample. The sequencing sample was made of peripheral blood. All receptors derive from a young woman with COVID-19, enrolled during active disease.

This sequence joins TRBV11-2 and TRBJ2-7; D gene ambiguous. V dropped 5 bases and J dropped 3 bases, with 14 bases sitting between them. Germline lookup yields CDR1 SGHAT and CDR2 FQNNGV. The CDR3 totals 14 residues. The CDR3 coding sequence is TGTGCCAGCAGCCCACCGTGGAGCAGCTACGAGCAGTACTTC. Its protein is CASSPPWSSYEQYF.

This clone is a singleton in its sample. The CDR3 spells CASSSYASNTGELFF. CDR3 nucleotide sequence: TGTGCCAGCAGCTCGTATGCGTCGAACACCGGGGAGCTGTTTTTT. The rearrangement joins TRBV5-8 to TRBJ2-2; D uncertain. The germline V and J ends were trimmed by 3 bases and 0 bases, with 9 bases remaining between them. Germline values: CDR1 SGHTS, CDR2 YDEGEE. The CDR3 runs 15 residues. The variable domain in full, completed from reference TRBV5-8 and TRBJ2-2, reads EAGVTQSPTHLIKTRGQQATLRCSPISGHTSVYWYQQALGLGLQFLLWYDEGEERNRGNFPPRFSGRQFPNYSSELNVNALELEDSALYLCASSSYASNTGELFFGEGSRLTVL.

The chain couples TRBV28 to TRBJ1-3, with 7 bases fitting TRBD1. Germline V CDR1 and CDR2: MDHEN, SYDVKM. The CDR3 runs 15 residues. The V gene end was trimmed by 3 bases and the J gene end by 4 bases; junction bases not matched to a gene: 6. The CDR3 DNA sequence: TGTGCCAGCAGTTTGGATGGGACAGTGGGAAACACCATATATTTT. It translates to CASSLDGTVGNTIYF. Looking up the rest from reference TRBV28 and TRBJ1-3 gives the full variable domain: DVKVTQSSRYLVKRTGEKVFLECVQDMDHENMFWYRQDPGLGLRLIYFSYDVKMKEKGDIPEGYSVSREKKERFSLILESASTNQTSMYLCASSLDGTVGNTIYFGEGSWLTVV.

In the case of this clone: The same CDR3 also results from other DNA sequences found in this sample. The chain employs TRBV7-2 and TRBJ2-3, with D possibly being TRBD1 (6 bases). V shed 5 bases and J shed 0 bases, with 9 bases lying between them. Germline CDR1 is SGHTA and CDR2 is FQGNSA. This CDR3 is 14 amino acids long. CDR3 nucleotide sequence: TGTGCCAGCAGCCTTGGACAGAGCACAGATACGCAGTATTTT. Residues: CASSLGQSTDTQYF.

The V call is TRBV3-1 (or the pseudogene TRBV3-2), the J call TRBJ1-5, with D perhaps TRBD1 (5 bases). The CDR3 consists of 14 residues. The V end lost 3 bases, the J end lost 0 bases, and 6 bases lay between the germline ends. The germline gives CDR1 LGHDT, CDR2 YNNKEL (reference sequence). Written as DNA, the CDR3 is TGTGCCAGCAGCCAGGACACTAGCAATCAGCCCCAGCATTTT. It encodes CASSQDTSNQPQHF.

The chain employs TRBV10-3 and TRBJ2-1; a weak D match, TRBD2 (6 bases). The ends were cut back, 3 bases at V and 4 bases at J, with 22 bases in the middle. This CDR3 comprises 18 residues. Germline CDR1 reads ENHRY; CDR2 reads SYGVKD. The CDR3 spells CAISERGSLAGSYNEQFF. The CDR3 coding sequence is TGTGCCATCAGTGAACGGGGGAGCCTGGCGGGATCGTACAATGAGCAGTTCTTC.

V gene TRBV6-5 combines with J gene TRBJ2-5; 10 bases are shared with TRBD2. V dropped 5 bases and J dropped 5; count of bases not matched to a gene: 2. Germline values: CDR1 MNHEY, CDR2 SVGAGI. The CDR3 sequence is 13 residues long. CDR3 coding DNA: TGTGCCAGCAGTCTAGCGGGAGTTGAGACCCAGTACTTC. Its protein is CASSLAGVETQYF.

J is TRBJ2-7 and V is TRBV7-9; no clear D. Trimming removed 1 base at V and 5 bases at J, with 6 bases between. Germline lookup yields CDR1 SEHNR and CDR2 FQNEAQ (reference sequence). This CDR3 region has 12 residues. In DNA form, the CDR3 reads TGTGCCAGCAGCTTAGTGGCCGACGAGCAGTACTTC. Translation: CASSLVADEQYF. Full variable domain (missing parts from reference TRBV7-9 and TRBJ2-7): DTGVSQNPRHKITKRGQNVTFRCDPISEHNRLYWYRQTLGQGPEFLTYFQNEAQLEKSRLLSDRFSAERPKGSFSTLEIQRTEQGDSAMYLCASSLVADEQYFGPGTRLTVT.

V gene TRBV30 combines with J gene TRBJ2-7, with 8 nucleotides matching TRBD1. The V segment lost 4 bases and the J segment 4 bases; nucleotides outside the gene matches: 6. Germline values: CDR1 GTSNPN, CDR2 SVGIG (reference sequence). CDR3 length equals 13 residues. CDR3 amino acids: CAWIGGQAYEQYF. The CDR3 DNA is TGTGCCTGGATCGGGGGACAGGCATACGAGCAGTACTTC.

This clone was picked up a small number of times. The gene calls are TRBV19 and TRBJ1-5; 7 bases are a match to TRBD1. Germline V CDR1 and CDR2: LNHDA, SQIVND (reference sequence). J gave up 0 bases and V 6 bases, and 5 bases lay outside the gene matches. CDR3 length: 15 amino acids. The CDR3 coding sequence is TGTGCCAGTAGGTACAGGGGAAATAGCAATCAGCCCCAGCATTTT. Translated, it gives CASRYRGNSNQPQHF.

The V gene is TRBV2, the J gene TRBJ2-1; the match to TRBD1 covers 8 bases. Germline V gene lookup returns CDR1 SNHLY and CDR2 FYNNEI. The ends lost 4 bases at V and 9 bases at J; junction bases unmatched: 5. The CDR3 consists of 13 residues. CDR3 sequence: CASSVDRGGEQFF. The DNA of the CDR3 is TGTGCCAGCAGTGTTGACAGGGGAGGTGAGCAGTTCTTC.

The rearrangement uses TRBV19 and TRBJ2-7; 10 positions agree with TRBD2. The V segment lost 3 bases and the J segment 8 bases; nucleotides outside the gene matches: 22. In germline, CDR1 is LNHDA, CDR2 SQIVND (reference sequence). This CDR3 contains 19 residues. CDR3 bases: TGTGCCAGTAGTATGGGAAGCGGGAGGGCCGTCCTCTACCCGGGGAAGCAGTACTTC. Its translation is CASSMGSGRAVLYPGKQYF. The full variable domain, in which reference TRBV19 and TRBJ2-7 provide the parts outside the CDR3, is DGGITQSPKYLFRKEGQNVTLSCEQNLNHDAMYWYRQDPGQGLRLIYYSQIVNDFQKGDIAEGYSVSREKKESFPLTVTSAQKNPTAFYLCASSMGSGRAVLYPGKQYFGPGTRLTVT.

The V and J genes are TRBV24-1 and TRBJ2-2; 9 nucleotides line up with TRBD2. This CDR3 contains 17 residues. Germline loops: CDR1 KGHDR, CDR2 SFDVKD. J lost 7 bases, V lost 4 bases, and 12 bases had no gene match. The CDR3 region is CATSDAGGGRAGGELFF. For the CDR3, the DNA is TGTGCCACCAGTGACGCGGGCGGCGGGAGGGCTGGCGGGGAGCTGTTTTTT.

The chain has TRBV5-1 and TRBJ1-2; 8 nucleotides agree with TRBD1. V was clipped by 2 bases and J by 4 bases; unmatched bases: 13. The CDR3 is 17 amino acids. Per germline, CDR1 SGHRS and CDR2 YFSETQ. CDR3 DNA sequence: TGCGCCAGCAGCTTCCCTGCCGGACAGGGCGGAGGCTATGGCTACACCTTC. Translating gives CASSFPAGQGGGYGYTF.

The chain is built from TRBV7-2 and TRBJ1-1; no definite D call. Germline assignment: CDR1 SGHTA and CDR2 FQGNSA. V was trimmed by 5 bases and J by 0 bases, leaving 7 bases between them. This CDR3 comprises 13 residues. The CDR3 sequence: CASSTTVNTEAFF. DNA of the CDR3: TGTGCCAGCAGCACAACAGTGAACACTGAAGCTTTCTTT.

The V gene is TRBV24-1, the J gene TRBJ1-5; D may be TRBD1 (5 bases). Trimming removed 4 bases at V and 7 bases at J, with 13 bases between. The CDR3 is made up of 14 amino acids. CDR1 KGHDR and CDR2 SFDVKD come from the germline V gene. The CDR3 region has the DNA TGTGCCACCAGTGACCCGAGGGGAGGGCAGCCCCAGCATTTT. It translates to CATSDPRGGQPQHF.

The gene calls are TRBV28 and TRBJ1-3; a weak D match, TRBD1 (5 bases). This CDR3 is built from 17 residues. Germline V gene lookup returns CDR1 MDHEN and CDR2 SYDVKM. V lost 0 bases and J 5 bases, leaving 17 bases between the germline ends. The CDR3 reads CASSLWKGRGERNTIYF. CDR3 sequence (DNA): TGTGCCAGCAGTTTATGGAAGGGACGGGGGGAAAGAAACACCATATATTTT.

The chain is built from TRBV5-1 and TRBJ1-5, with 7 bases identical to TRBD1. V trimming: 4 bases; J trimming: 4 bases; junction bases outside the gene matches: 11. Germline-derived CDR1 and CDR2 are SGHRS and YFSETQ. The CDR3 is 16 residues long. This CDR3 reads CASSRDGTVPNQPQHF. In DNA form, the CDR3 reads TGCGCCAGCAGCAGAGACGGGACAGTGCCAAATCAGCCCCAGCATTTT.

The chain joins TRBV11-2 to TRBJ1-2, with D perhaps TRBD1 (5 bases). CDR3 size: 15 residues. Germline CDR1 SGHAT, CDR2 FQNNGV. Trimming removed 5 bases at V and 2 bases at J, with 15 bases between. The CDR3 protein is CASSPRWGGNYGYTF. The DNA for the CDR3 is TGTGCCAGCAGCCCCCGGTGGGGGGGAAACTATGGCTACACCTTC.